This entry features one T cell receptor beta chain sequence. V lost 4 bases to trimming and J lost 3 bases, with 13 bases between them. The germline V gene has CDR1 SNHLY and CDR2 FYNNEI. The CDR3 is made up of 14 amino acids. This entry comes from a study of blood T cell repertoires in COVID-19. Some clones are missing from TCRdb's copy, which holds only in-frame ones; the method was immunoSEQ multiplex PCR. The table has about 210,000 clones, just under 85% seen once. This chain connects TRBV2 to TRBJ2-7; a possible D gene is TRBD1 (6 bases). The sequenced sample consisted of peripheral blood. The receptor was isolated from a woman aged 45-59 years with active or convalescent COVID-19. DNA of the CDR3: TGTGCCAGCAGTGGGCAGGGGATCGACTACGAGCAGTACTTC. This translates into CASSGQGIDYEQYF.